The clone carrying this TCR beta chain occurred a few times. What it binds is unknown. As it was prepared, the TCRbeta library received unique molecular identifiers. Via MiXCR, TCRdb re-called the PCR reads, giving one row per CDR3 protein. The sample has 700,000 or so distinct CDR3 sequences, about an eighth seen once; the top ten hold 0.79%. This CDR3 is built from 14 residues. V lost 2 bases and J lost 6, with 12 bases in between. These data originate in a study of T-cell reconstitution after alpha-beta-depleted transplantation in children. General study results and limits: Approximately two months post-transplant, alpha-beta T cells reportedly originated from several hundred expanded graft clones.

The sequencing used PBMCs, collected before TCRalphabeta/CD19-depleted stem cell transplant. This TCR was recovered from a girl aged 2 to 9 with congenital amegakaryocytic thrombocytopenia, due to receive a stem cell transplant. V gene TRBV12-3 or TRBV12-4 combines with J gene TRBJ2-3, with D unresolved. Written as DNA, the CDR3 is TGTGCCAGCAGTTTAATAAGGAGATGGGATACGCAGTATTTT. The encoded protein is CASSLIRRWDTQYF.